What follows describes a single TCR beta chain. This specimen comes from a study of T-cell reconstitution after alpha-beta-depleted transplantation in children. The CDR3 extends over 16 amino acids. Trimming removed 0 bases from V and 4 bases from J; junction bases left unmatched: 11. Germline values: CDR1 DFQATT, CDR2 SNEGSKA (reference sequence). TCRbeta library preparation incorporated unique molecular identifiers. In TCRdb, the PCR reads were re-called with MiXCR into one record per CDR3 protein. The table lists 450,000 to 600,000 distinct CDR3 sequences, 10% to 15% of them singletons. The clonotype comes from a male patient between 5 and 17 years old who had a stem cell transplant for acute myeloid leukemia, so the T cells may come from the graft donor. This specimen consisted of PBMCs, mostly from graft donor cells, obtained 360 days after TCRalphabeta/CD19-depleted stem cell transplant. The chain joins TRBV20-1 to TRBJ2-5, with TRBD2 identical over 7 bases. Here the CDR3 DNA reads TGCAGTGCTAGAGATGTGGGCGGGAGCCTCGCAGAGACCCAGTACTTC. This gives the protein CSARDVGGSLAETQYF.